Listed here is a single TCR beta chain. The data belong to a study of T cells in tuberculosis. Background on the study: CD1B tetramers identified T cells specific for mycobacterial lipid GMM.

Cells were sorted from thawed PBMC rested overnight and stained with GMM-loaded CD1B tetramer, viability dye and anti-CD3. C32 glucose monomycolate from Rhodococcus equi was loaded onto the CD1B tetramers. Tetramer-sorted PBMC had been CD14 monocyte-depleted before freezing. Tetramer-negative cells, roughly 97,000 per donor, were also sorted. Sequencing of TCR-alpha and TCR-beta chains was unpaired. Here immunoSEQ multiplex PCR was the method, and the copy in TCRdb shows in-frame clones only, minus some. The data hold some 90,000 clones, with about nine tenths observed a single time. The V gene's germline CDR1 is SGHRS and CDR2 YFSETQ. This CDR3 is 15 amino acids long. V lost 3 bases to trimming and J lost 4 bases; unmatched junction nucleotides: 3.

The V and J genes are TRBV5-1 and TRBJ2-3, with 12 bases matching TRBD2. This TCR came from an adult woman with latent tuberculosis. Input material: CD1b-GMM tetramer-negative cells sorted from PBMCs. The CDR3 DNA reads as TGCGCCAGCAGCTCGGGACTAGCGGGCTCAGATACGCAGTATTTT. It codes for CASSSGLAGSDTQYF.